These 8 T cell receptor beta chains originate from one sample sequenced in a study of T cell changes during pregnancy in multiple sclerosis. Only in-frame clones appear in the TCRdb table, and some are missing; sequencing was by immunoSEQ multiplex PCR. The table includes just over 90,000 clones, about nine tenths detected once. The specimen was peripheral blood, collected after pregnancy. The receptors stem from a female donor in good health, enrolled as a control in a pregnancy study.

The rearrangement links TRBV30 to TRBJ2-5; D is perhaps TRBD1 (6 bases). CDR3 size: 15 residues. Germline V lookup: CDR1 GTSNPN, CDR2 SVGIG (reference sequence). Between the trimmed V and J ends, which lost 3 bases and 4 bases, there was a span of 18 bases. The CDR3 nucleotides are TGTGCCTGGAGAGGGCGAGGGACACCAGGAGAGACCCAGTACTTC. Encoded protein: CAWRGRGTPGETQYF.

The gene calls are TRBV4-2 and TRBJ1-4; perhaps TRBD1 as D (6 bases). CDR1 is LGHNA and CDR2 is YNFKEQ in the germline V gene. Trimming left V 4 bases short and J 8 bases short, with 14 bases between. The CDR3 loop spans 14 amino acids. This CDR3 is CASSRGRVGEKLFF. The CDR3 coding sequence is TGTGCCAGCAGCCGGGGGCGCGTGGGGGAAAAACTGTTTTTT.

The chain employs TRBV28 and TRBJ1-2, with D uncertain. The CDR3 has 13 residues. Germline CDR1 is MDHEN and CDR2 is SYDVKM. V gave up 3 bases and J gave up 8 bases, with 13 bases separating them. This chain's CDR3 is CASSFAQPRGYTF. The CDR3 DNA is TGTGCCAGCAGTTTCGCCCAGCCTAGGGGCTACACCTTC.

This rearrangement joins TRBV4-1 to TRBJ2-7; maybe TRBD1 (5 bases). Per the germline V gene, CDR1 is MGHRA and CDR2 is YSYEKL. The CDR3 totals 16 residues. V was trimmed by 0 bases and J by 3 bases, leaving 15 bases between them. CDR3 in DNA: TGCGCCAGCAGCCAAGAGTGGACAATAAACTACTACGAGCAGTACTTC. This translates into CASSQEWTINYYEQYF.

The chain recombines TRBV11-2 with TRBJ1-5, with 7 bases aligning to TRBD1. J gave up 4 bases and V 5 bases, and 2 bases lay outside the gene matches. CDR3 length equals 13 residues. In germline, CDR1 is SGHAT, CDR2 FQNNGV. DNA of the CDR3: TGTGCCAGCAGCCAACAGGGGAATCAGCCCCAGCATTTT. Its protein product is CASSQQGNQPQHF.

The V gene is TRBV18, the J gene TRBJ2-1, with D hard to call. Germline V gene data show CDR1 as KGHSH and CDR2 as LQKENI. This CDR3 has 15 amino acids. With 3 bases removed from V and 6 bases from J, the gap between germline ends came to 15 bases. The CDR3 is CASSPAVATINEQFF. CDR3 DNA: TGTGCCAGCTCACCGGCAGTAGCCACGATCAATGAGCAGTTCTTC.

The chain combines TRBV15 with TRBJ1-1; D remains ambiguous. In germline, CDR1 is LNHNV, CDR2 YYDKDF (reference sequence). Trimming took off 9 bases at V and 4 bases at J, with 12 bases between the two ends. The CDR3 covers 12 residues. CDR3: CATAGISTEAFF. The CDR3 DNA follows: TGTGCCACGGCAGGCATAAGCACTGAAGCTTTCTTT.

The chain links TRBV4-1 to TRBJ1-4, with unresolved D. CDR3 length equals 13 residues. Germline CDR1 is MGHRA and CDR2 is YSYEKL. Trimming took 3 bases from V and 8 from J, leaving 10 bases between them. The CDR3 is CASSQWQREKLFF. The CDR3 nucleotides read TGCGCCAGCAGCCAGTGGCAGCGGGAAAAACTGTTTTTT.